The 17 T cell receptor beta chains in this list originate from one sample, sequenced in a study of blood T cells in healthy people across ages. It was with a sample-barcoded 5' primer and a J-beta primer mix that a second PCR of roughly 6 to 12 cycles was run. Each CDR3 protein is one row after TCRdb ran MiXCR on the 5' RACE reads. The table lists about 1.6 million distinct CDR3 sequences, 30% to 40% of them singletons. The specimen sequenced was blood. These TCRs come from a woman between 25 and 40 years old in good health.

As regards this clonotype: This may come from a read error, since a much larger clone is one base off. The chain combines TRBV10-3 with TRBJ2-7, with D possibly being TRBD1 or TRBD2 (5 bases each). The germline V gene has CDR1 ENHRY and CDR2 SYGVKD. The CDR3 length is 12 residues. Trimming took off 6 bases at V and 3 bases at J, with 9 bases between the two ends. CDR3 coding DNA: TGTGCCATCAGAGGGGCGGGCTACGAGCAGTACTTC. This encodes CAIRGAGYEQYF.

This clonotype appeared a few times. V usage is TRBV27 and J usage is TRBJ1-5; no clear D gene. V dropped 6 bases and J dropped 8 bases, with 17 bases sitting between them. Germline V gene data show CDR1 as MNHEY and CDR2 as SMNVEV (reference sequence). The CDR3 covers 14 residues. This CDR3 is CASRLLKGREPQHF. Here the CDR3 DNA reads TGTGCCAGCAGACTATTAAAAGGTAGAGAGCCCCAGCATTTT.

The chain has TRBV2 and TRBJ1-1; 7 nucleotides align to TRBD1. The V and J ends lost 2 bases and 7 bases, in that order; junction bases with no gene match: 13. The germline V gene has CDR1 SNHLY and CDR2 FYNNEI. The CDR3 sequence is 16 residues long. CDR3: CASSEMPTGVQGEAFF. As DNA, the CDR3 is TGTGCCAGCAGTGAAATGCCTACAGGGGTTCAGGGTGAAGCTTTCTTT.

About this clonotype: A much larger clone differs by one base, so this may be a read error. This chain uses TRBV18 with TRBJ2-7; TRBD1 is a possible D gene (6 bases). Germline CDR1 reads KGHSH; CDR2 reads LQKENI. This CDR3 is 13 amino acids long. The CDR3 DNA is TGTGCCAGCTCACTGCAGGGGAACTACGAGCGGTACTTC. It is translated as CASSLQGNYERYF.

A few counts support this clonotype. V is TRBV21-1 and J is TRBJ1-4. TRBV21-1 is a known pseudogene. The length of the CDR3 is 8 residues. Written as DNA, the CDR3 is TGTGCCGAGGAAAAACTGTTTTTT. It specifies CAEEKLFF.

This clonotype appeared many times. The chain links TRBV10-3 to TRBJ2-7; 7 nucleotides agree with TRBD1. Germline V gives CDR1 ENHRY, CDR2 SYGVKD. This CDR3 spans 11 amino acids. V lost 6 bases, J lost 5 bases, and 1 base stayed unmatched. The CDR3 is CAISDRDEQYF. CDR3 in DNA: TGTGCCATCAGCGACAGGGACGAGCAGTACTTC.

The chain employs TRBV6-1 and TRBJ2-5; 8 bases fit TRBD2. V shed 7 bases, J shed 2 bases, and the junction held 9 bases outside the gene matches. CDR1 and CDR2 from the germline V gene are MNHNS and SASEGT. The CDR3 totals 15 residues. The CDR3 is CASTLSGSRQETQYF. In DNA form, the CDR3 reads TGTGCCAGCACCTTAAGCGGGAGCCGTCAAGAGACCCAGTACTTC.

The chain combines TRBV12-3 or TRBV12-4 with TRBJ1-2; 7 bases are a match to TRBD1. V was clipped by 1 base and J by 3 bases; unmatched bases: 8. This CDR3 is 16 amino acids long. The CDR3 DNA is TGTGCCAGCAGTTTAGGACCAGGGGGGTCGCACTATGGCTACACCTTC. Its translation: CASSLGPGGSHYGYTF.

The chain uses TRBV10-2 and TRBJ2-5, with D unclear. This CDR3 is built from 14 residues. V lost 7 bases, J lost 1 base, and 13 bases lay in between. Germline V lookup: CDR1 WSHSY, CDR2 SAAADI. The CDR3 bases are TGCGCCAGCACCAGACAAACTTCCCAAGAGACCCAGTACTTC. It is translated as CASTRQTSQETQYF.

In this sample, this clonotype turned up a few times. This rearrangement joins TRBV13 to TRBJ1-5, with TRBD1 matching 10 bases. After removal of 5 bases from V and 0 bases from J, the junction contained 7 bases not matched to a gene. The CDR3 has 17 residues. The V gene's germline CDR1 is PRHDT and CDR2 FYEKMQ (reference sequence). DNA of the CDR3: TGTGCCAGCAGCAGGGCCGGGACAGGGGATAGCAATCAGCCCCAGCATTTT. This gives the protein CASSRAGTGDSNQPQHF.

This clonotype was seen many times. The DNA of the CDR3 is TGCGCCAGCAGCCAAGAAGGACTAGCGGGACAAGAGACCCAGTACTTC. It translates to CASSQEGLAGQETQYF. The chain links TRBV4-1 to TRBJ2-5, with 12 bases fitting TRBD2. The CDR3 contains 16 residues. Germline V gene lookup returns CDR1 MGHRA and CDR2 YSYEKL. Trimming took 0 bases from V and 2 from J; bases not matched to a gene: 1.

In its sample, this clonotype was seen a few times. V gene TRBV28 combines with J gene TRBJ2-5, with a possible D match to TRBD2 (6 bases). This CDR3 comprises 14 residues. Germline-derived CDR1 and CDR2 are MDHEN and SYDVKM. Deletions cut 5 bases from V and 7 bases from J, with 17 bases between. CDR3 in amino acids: CASSLNSGGGTQYF. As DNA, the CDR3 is TGTGCCAGCAGTCTCAATAGCGGTGGCGGGACCCAGTACTTC.

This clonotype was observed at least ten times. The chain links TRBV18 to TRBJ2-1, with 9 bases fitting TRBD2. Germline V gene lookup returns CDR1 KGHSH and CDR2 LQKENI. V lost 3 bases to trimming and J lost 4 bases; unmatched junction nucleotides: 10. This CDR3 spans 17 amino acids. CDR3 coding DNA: TGTGCCAGCTCACCGCCGGGAGCGGGAGGATCTTACAATGAGCAGTTCTTC. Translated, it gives CASSPPGAGGSYNEQFF.

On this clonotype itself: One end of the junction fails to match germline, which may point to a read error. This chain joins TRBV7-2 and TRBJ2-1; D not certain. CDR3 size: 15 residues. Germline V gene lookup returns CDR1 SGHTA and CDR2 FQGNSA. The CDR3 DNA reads TGTGCCAGCAGCTTAGAGGCCGGGCTTTACAATGAGCAGTGCTTC. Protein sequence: CASSLEAGLYNEQCF.

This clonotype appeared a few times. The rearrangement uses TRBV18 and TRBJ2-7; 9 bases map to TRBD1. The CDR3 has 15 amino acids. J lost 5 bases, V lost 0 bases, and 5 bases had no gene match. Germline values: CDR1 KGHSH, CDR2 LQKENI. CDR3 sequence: CASSPPGTGSHEQYF. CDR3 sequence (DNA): TGTGCCAGCTCACCACCGGGGACAGGGTCCCACGAGCAGTACTTC. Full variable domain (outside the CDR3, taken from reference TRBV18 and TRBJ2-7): NAGVMQNPRHLVRRRGQEARLRCSPMKGHSHVYWYRQLPEEGLKFMVYLQKENIIDESGMPKERFSAEFPKEGPSILRIQQVVRGDSAAYFCASSPPGTGSHEQYFGPGTRLTVT.

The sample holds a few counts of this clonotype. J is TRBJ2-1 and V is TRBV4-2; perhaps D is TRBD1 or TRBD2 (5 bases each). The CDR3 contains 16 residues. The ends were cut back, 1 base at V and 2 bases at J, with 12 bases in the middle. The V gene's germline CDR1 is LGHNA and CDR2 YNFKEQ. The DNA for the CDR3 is TGTGCCAGCAGCCAAGGAACCGGGACCGCCTACAATGAGCAGTTCTTC. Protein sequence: CASSQGTGTAYNEQFF.

The CDR3 sequence: CASSFGHLGTQYF. The CDR3 DNA reads as TGTGCCAGCAGTTTCGGACACTTGGGGACCCAGTACTTC. The J gene is TRBJ2-5, the V gene TRBV28, with D perhaps matching TRBD1 (5 bases). Per the germline V gene, CDR1 is MDHEN and CDR2 is SYDVKM. Trimming removed 3 bases from V and 7 bases from J, with 12 bases in between. This CDR3 spans 13 amino acids.